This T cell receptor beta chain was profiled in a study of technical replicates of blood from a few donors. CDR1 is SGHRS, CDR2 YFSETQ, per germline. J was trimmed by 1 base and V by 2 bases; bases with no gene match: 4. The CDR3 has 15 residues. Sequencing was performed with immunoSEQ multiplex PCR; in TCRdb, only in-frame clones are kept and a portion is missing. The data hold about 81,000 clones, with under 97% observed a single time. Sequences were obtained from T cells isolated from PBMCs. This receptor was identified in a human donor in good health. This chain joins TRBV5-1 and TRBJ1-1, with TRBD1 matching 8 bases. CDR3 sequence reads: CASSLGQGPNTEAFF. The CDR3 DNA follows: TGCGCCAGCAGCTTAGGACAGGGACCGAACACTGAAGCTTTCTTT. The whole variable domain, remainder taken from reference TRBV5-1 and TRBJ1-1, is KAGVTQTPRYLIKTRGQQVTLSCSPISGHRSVSWYQQTPGQGLQFLFEYFSETQRNKGNFPGRFSGRQFSNSRSEMNVSTLELGDSALYLCASSLGQGPNTEAFFGQGTRLTVV.